The next 5 T cell receptor beta chains were all read from a single sample in a study of quantifying T cell responses using KT2 cells. Study-level background: RNA was reverse transcribed with TCR alpha and beta constant-region primers.

Each cDNA got a UMI-containing oligo ligated at its 3' end. First-round PCR used 4 cycles and beta primers RC1.1 and RC1.2 covering TRBC1 and TRBC2. MiXCR, applied by TCRdb to the UMI-ligation and nested PCR reads, yields one record per CDR3 protein. The data hold roughly 50,000 distinct CDR3 sequences, with approximately 13% observed a single time. The sequencing sample was made of PBMCs spiked with cells of the T cell clone KT2. These receptor sequences come from a human donor.

In this sample, this clonotype turned up a few times. The CDR3 loop reads CASSTTPGRNTEAFF. Here the CDR3 DNA reads TGTGCCAGCAGCACGACACCCGGGAGAAACACTGAAGCTTTCTTT. The J gene is TRBJ1-1, the V gene TRBV5-5; no definite D call. V lost 4 bases to trimming and J lost 2 bases, with 15 bases between them. Germline assignment: CDR1 SGHKS and CDR2 YYEKEE (reference sequence). This CDR3 spans 15 amino acids.

This clonotype was observed many times. Here the CDR3 DNA reads TGTGCCAGCAGCTTCCGACAGGGTCGGGAAAAACTGTTTTTT. Translated: CASSFRQGREKLFF. This chain links TRBV5-6 with TRBJ1-4; 7 positions agree with TRBD1. The germline V gene encodes CDR1 SGHDT and CDR2 YYEEEE. This CDR3 spans 14 amino acids. The V segment lost 2 bases and the J segment 8 bases; nucleotides outside the gene matches: 6.

This clonotype was seen many times. This CDR3 is CASRGQAEAFF. The CDR3 coding sequence is TGTGCTAGCCGTGGACAGGCTGAAGCTTTCTTT. The chain carries TRBV12-5 and TRBJ1-1; 7 positions match TRBD1. Germline V CDR1 and CDR2: LGHNT, FRNRAP. The CDR3 runs to 11 residues. The trim removed 9 bases at V and 6 bases at J, leaving 4 bases unmatched.

This clonotype was found many times. V usage is TRBV7-6 and J usage is TRBJ2-1, with 9 bases aligning to TRBD1. Germline V gene lookup returns CDR1 SGHVS and CDR2 FNYEAQ. CDR3 length equals 15 residues. After removal of 4 bases from V and 8 bases from J, the junction contained 9 bases not matched to a gene. CDR3 in amino acids: CASSSRDREIDEQFF. The DNA for the CDR3 is TGTGCCAGCAGCTCCCGGGACAGGGAGATCGATGAGCAGTTCTTC.

This clonotype was observed a handful of times. The chain is built from TRBV10-3 and TRBJ1-1; no clear D gene. In germline, CDR1 is ENHRY, CDR2 SYGVKD. This CDR3 contains 12 residues. Between the trimmed V and J ends, which lost 5 bases and 0 bases, there was a span of 4 bases. The CDR3 is CAISTMNTEAFF. For the CDR3, the DNA is TGTGCCATCAGTACTATGAACACTGAAGCTTTCTTT.